This T cell receptor (beta chain) originates from a study of blood T cells in healthy people across ages (dated by TCRdb to about 2015). The study in broad terms: Template switching captured roughly one uniquely barcoded TCR beta cDNA molecule per two T cells in model experiments. To track age-related changes in TCR beta repertoire diversity, the study relied on deep sequencing normalized with unique cDNA molecular identifiers. Four age groups were formed from the donors: young (average 16 years), middle-aged (around 39), aged (62) and long-lived (around 80). To avoid experimental bias, donors of different ages were distributed randomly across sequencing lanes. Two additional independent replicas of 1 million unique cDNA reads from the same blood draw were analyzed for two donors (one aged 18 to 30 and one aged 80 or older). Summary of the overall study and its limitations: Because profiling used bulk unsorted PBMCs, naive and antigen-experienced compartments could not be compared conclusively. Estimates of total diversity based on one million sequenced T cells were regarded as lower bounds and as underestimates. Observed TCR beta diversity per million T cells fell roughly linearly with age, and a significant reduction was already apparent by age about 36. Compared with the aged group, the long-lived group had more naive CD4+ T cells, fewer expanded clones and increased TCR diversity, suggesting age selection. Observed TCR beta diversity correlated strongly with the percentage of naive T cells measured by flow cytometry. Because the CMV infection status of the donors was unknown, age-related changes in expanded clonotypes may potentially have been confounded.

The 39 donors, aged about 6 to 100 years, were systemically healthy Caucasian individuals from Russia. Each donor gave about 9.7 milliliters of peripheral blood, drawn into EDTA-treated Vacutainer tubes. Ficoll-Paque density-gradient centrifugation was used to isolate PBMCs, with at least 7 million per sample. Trizol reagent was used to extract total RNA from the PBMCs, yielding at least 5.5 micrograms per sample. The percentages of naive CD45RAhigh/CD27high T cells were determined by flow cytometry on a PBMC aliquot from every donor. The CDR1 and CDR2 encoded by the germline V gene are SNHLY and FYNNEI. The CDR3 has 15 amino acids, counting the end cysteine and phenylalanine. Just the 45-base CDR3 DNA is kept, in frame starting at base 1. The sample holds one count of this clonotype. The target of this receptor is not known. The junction differs from germline at one of its ends, possibly a read error.

The library was made by 5' RACE. Sequencing relied on an Illumina HiSeq 2500. A second PCR of roughly 6 to 11 cycles was run with a J-beta primer mix and a sample-barcoded 5' primer. A template-switch 5' adaptor carrying 12 random nucleotides introduced a unique molecular identifier onto each TCR beta cDNA molecule. At least 3 million CDR3-containing paired-end reads were obtained from each sample. First-strand cDNA was synthesized from all RNA with the Mint cDNA synthesis kit, primed by a TRBC-specific oligonucleotide. Following uracil-DNA glycosylase treatment, all cDNA underwent a first 18-cycle PCR with the universal primers M1SS and BC2_uni_R. Concerning the study's data processing: Normalization of each sample was performed by random selection of 1 million high-quality reads, each carrying a distinct molecular identifier. Reads sharing molecular identifiers were discarded rather than binned into consensus sequences. MiTCR, set to a Q25 quality threshold and the strictest error-elimination algorithm, was used for CDR3 identification, clonotype clustering and error correction. A nonparametric unseen species model using Euler transformation provided a lower-bound estimate of total TCR beta diversity. The public reads were run again by TCRdb, first through fastp at Q25 and then through MiXCR, and only productive beta chains were kept. When rows share a CDR3 protein, they turn into one entry using the most common DNA and genes. These V and J calls derive from TCRdb rather than the authors' analysis. This sample is represented by over 1,500,000 distinct CDR3 sequences; roughly 50% of them were singletons. Over 2% of the sample comes from the top ten.

This receptor was taken from a woman in her forties in good health. The chain couples TRBV2 to TRBJ1-2; possibly the D gene is TRBD1, per 5 matching bases. The sequencing input was blood. The DNA sequence is TGTGCCAGCAGTGAAGCGCCAGGGCGCGGCTATGGCCACACCTTC. The translation is CASSEAPGRGYGHTF.